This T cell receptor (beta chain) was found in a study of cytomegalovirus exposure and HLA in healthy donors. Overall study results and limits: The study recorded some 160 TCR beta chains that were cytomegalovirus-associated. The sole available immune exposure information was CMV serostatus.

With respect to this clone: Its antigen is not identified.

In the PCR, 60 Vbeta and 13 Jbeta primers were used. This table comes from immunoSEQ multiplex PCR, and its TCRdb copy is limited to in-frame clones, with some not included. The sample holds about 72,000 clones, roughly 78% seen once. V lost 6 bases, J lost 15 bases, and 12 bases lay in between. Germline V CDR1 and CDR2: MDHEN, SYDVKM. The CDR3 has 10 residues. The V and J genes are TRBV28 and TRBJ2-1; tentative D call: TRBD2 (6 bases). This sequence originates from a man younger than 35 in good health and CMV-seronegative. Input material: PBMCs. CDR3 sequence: CASRAGTLFF. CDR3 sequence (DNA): TGTGCCAGCAGGGCGGGAACCTTGTTCTTC.